This TCR beta chain was sequenced during a study of memory CD4+ T cells and cytomegalovirus serostatus. Some clones are missing from TCRdb's copy, which holds only in-frame ones; the method was immunoSEQ multiplex PCR. The table lists roughly 49,000 clones, roughly 78% of them singletons, with 0.77% in the top ten. The sort gate was single viable CD3+CD4+CD8-CD45RO+ cells for memory CD4+ T cells. V trimming: 0 bases; J trimming: 2 bases; junction bases outside the gene matches: 13. CDR1 and CDR2 from the germline V gene are PRHDT and FYEKMQ (reference sequence). The CDR3 extends over 19 amino acids. Sample: memory CD4+ T cells from blood. The chain combines TRBV13 with TRBJ2-5; TRBD2 matches at 9 bases. This clonotype was sampled from an adult in good health and CMV-seronegative. CDR3 protein: CASSLGLGGGAFRQETQYF. In DNA, the CDR3 is TGTGCCAGCAGCTTAGGCCTGGGCGGGGGGGCCTTTCGGCAAGAGACCCAGTACTTC.